A selection of T cell receptor beta chains follows, all from one sample in a study of blood T cells in healthy people across ages. TCRdb used MiXCR to reprocess the 5' RACE reads, holding one entry per CDR3 protein. The profile shows 500,000 to 600,000 distinct CDR3 sequences, 27% of them singletons. Sequencing was done on a sample of blood. These receptor sequences come from a woman aged 70-85 years in good health. CDR3s include the opening cysteine and the closing phenylalanine or tryptophan. D genes are given only for firm matches. Size values are once, few and many counts, or a class for expanded clones, and some rows have none.

cdr3_nt: TGCAGCGTTGAAAAGACAGACCAAGAGACCCAGTACTTC
cdr3_aa: CSVEKTDQETQYF
d_call: -
j_call: TRBJ2-5
clone_size: -
v_call: TRBV29-1

cdr3_nt: TGTGCCAGCAGCTTAACCACAGTAGCGGGGGGGCTTAATGAGCAGTTCTTC
cdr3_aa: CASSLTTVAGGLNEQFF
d_call: TRBD2
j_call: TRBJ2-1
clone_size: few
v_call: TRBV7-3

cdr3_nt: TGTGCCAGCAGCTTGCAACGGCTACAGCAAGAGACCCAGTACTTC
cdr3_aa: CASSLQRLQQETQYF
d_call: -
j_call: TRBJ2-5
clone_size: few
v_call: TRBV7-2

cdr3_nt: TGTGCCACCAGTGACTCAGCGGGGGCAACGTCCTACGAGCAGTACTTC
cdr3_aa: CATSDSAGATSYEQYF
d_call: TRBD2
j_call: TRBJ2-7
clone_size: -
v_call: TRBV24-1

cdr3_nt: TGCGCCAGCAGCCAGTGGGGCTACGAGCAGTACTTC
cdr3_aa: CASSQWGYEQYF
d_call: -
j_call: TRBJ2-7
clone_size: many
v_call: TRBV4-1

cdr3_nt: TGCGCCAGCAGCTCACTAGCGGGGGGGCCCAAGAGCTCCTACAATGAGCAGTTCTTC
cdr3_aa: CASSSLAGGPKSSYNEQFF
d_call: TRBD2
j_call: TRBJ2-1
clone_size: few
v_call: TRBV5-1

cdr3_nt: TGCAGCGTTGTGTTGAGCTACAATGAGCAGTTCTTC
cdr3_aa: CSVVLSYNEQFF
d_call: -
j_call: TRBJ2-1
clone_size: -
v_call: TRBV29-1

cdr3_nt: TGCAGCGTTGATTTAGGGGTCACTGAAGCTTTCTTT
cdr3_aa: CSVDLGVTEAFF
d_call: -
j_call: TRBJ1-1
clone_size: -
v_call: TRBV29-1

cdr3_nt: TGTGCCAGCAGCGTAGAGGCTAGCCGGGATGAGCAGTTCTTC
cdr3_aa: CASSVEASRDEQFF
d_call: -
j_call: TRBJ2-1
clone_size: -
v_call: TRBV9

cdr3_nt: TGTGCCAGCAGCCAAGATCTCCGGGGGGGTCGGGATACGCAGTATTTT
cdr3_aa: CASSQDLRGGRDTQYF
d_call: TRBD2
j_call: TRBJ2-3
clone_size: few
v_call: TRBV3-1

cdr3_nt: TGCAGCGTTGCGGGTTACAGGGGCTACGAGCAGTACTTC
cdr3_aa: CSVAGYRGYEQYF
d_call: TRBD1
j_call: TRBJ2-7
clone_size: -
v_call: TRBV29-1

cdr3_nt: TGCGCCAGCAGCCTTGGAGGGACAGGGGGCCCCCAAGAGACCCAGTACTTC
cdr3_aa: CASSLGGTGGPQETQYF
d_call: TRBD1
j_call: TRBJ2-5
clone_size: many
v_call: TRBV5-1

cdr3_nt: TGTGCCAGACTAGCCCGGGGTCGGGGGCCCTATGGCTACACCTTC
cdr3_aa: CARLARGRGPYGYTF
d_call: -
j_call: TRBJ1-2
clone_size: -
v_call: TRBV27

cdr3_nt: TGCAATGCTAGAGATAACAGGGCCGTCTATGGCTACACCTTC
cdr3_aa: CNARDNRAVYGYTF
d_call: -
j_call: TRBJ1-2
clone_size: -
v_call: TRBV20-1

cdr3_nt: TGTGCCAGCAGCGGCGACCACACTGAAGCTTTCTTT
cdr3_aa: CASSGDHTEAFF
d_call: -
j_call: TRBJ1-1
clone_size: -
v_call: TRBV11-2

cdr3_nt: TGTGCCATCAGTGGGGGTAGGGCGGGCACTGAAGCTTTCTTT
cdr3_aa: CAISGGRAGTEAFF
d_call: -
j_call: TRBJ1-1
clone_size: -
v_call: TRBV10-3

cdr3_nt: TGTGCCAGCAGCCCCGAGTTGCCGAAAGAGACCCAGTACTTC
cdr3_aa: CASSPELPKETQYF
d_call: -
j_call: TRBJ2-5
clone_size: few
v_call: TRBV4-2

cdr3_nt: TGTGCCAGCAGGGGCGGCACAGATACGCAGTATTTT
cdr3_aa: CASRGGTDTQYF
d_call: -
j_call: TRBJ2-3
clone_size: -
v_call: TRBV6-6

cdr3_nt: TGTGCCAGCAGTCCTCGGGGGCTCTCCCAGCCCCAGCATTTT
cdr3_aa: CASSPRGLSQPQHF
d_call: -
j_call: TRBJ1-5
clone_size: -
v_call: TRBV12-3/TRBV12-4

cdr3_nt: TGCGCCAGCAGCCAACTTTCGACAGGGGGCGGCTACACCTTC
cdr3_aa: CASSQLSTGGGYTF
d_call: TRBD1
j_call: TRBJ1-2
clone_size: -
v_call: TRBV4-3

cdr3_nt: TGTGCCAGCAGCCTCCGGACAGGGAGGAACACTGAAGCTTTCTTT
cdr3_aa: CASSLRTGRNTEAFF
d_call: TRBD1
j_call: TRBJ1-1
clone_size: few
v_call: TRBV12-3/TRBV12-4

cdr3_nt: TGCGCCAGCAGCTTGGGCCAGGGCTTCAATGGCTACACCTTC
cdr3_aa: CASSLGQGFNGYTF
d_call: -
j_call: TRBJ1-2
clone_size: -
v_call: TRBV5-1

cdr3_nt: TGTGCCAGCAGACGAGCCTTGGCCGCCGGGGAGCTGTTTTTT
cdr3_aa: CASRRALAAGELFF
d_call: -
j_call: TRBJ2-2
clone_size: few
v_call: TRBV5-6

cdr3_nt: TGTGCCAGCAGCTTATCCAGGACAGCGGTCTACAATGAGCAGTTCTTC
cdr3_aa: CASSLSRTAVYNEQFF
d_call: -
j_call: TRBJ2-1
clone_size: -
v_call: TRBV7-9

cdr3_nt: TGTGCCAGCAGTGAGTCGGCAGGGGATGAGGAGACCCAGTACTTC
cdr3_aa: CASSESAGDEETQYF
d_call: -
j_call: TRBJ2-5
clone_size: few
v_call: TRBV6-1

cdr3_nt: TGCGCCAGCAGCCCCGGGACGGGAACCGCCTACGAGCAGTACTTC
cdr3_aa: CASSPGTGTAYEQYF
d_call: -
j_call: TRBJ2-7
clone_size: -
v_call: TRBV5-1

cdr3_nt: TGTGCCAGCAGCCGTAGGGGACAACCCCAAGAGACCCAGTACTTC
cdr3_aa: CASSRRGQPQETQYF
d_call: -
j_call: TRBJ2-5
clone_size: -
v_call: TRBV9

cdr3_nt: TGTGCCAGCAGCCCCCCACTAGAAACAGATACGCAGTATTTT
cdr3_aa: CASSPPLETDTQYF
d_call: -
j_call: TRBJ2-3
clone_size: -
v_call: TRBV7-9

cdr3_nt: TGCGCCAGCGCACCCCGGGGGCGAAGCACAGATACGCAGTATTTT
cdr3_aa: CASAPRGRSTDTQYF
d_call: -
j_call: TRBJ2-3
clone_size: -
v_call: TRBV5-1

cdr3_nt: TGTGCCAGCACCACCCCGGACAGATACGAGCAGTACTTC
cdr3_aa: CASTTPDRYEQYF
d_call: -
j_call: TRBJ2-7
clone_size: few
v_call: TRBV6-6

cdr3_nt: TGCGCCAGCAGCCCAGACAGGGCTAATGAAAAACTGTTTTTT
cdr3_aa: CASSPDRANEKLFF
d_call: TRBD1
j_call: TRBJ1-4
clone_size: many
v_call: TRBV5-1

cdr3_nt: TGTGCCAGCAGTTCGACGGGACAGGGATTGCCCTACGAGCAGTACTTC
cdr3_aa: CASSSTGQGLPYEQYF
d_call: TRBD1
j_call: TRBJ2-7
clone_size: few
v_call: TRBV28

cdr3_nt: TGTGCCAGCAGCTTTGGTGGGGGAGGAGCTGAAGCTTTCTTT
cdr3_aa: CASSFGGGGAEAFF
d_call: -
j_call: TRBJ1-1
clone_size: once
v_call: TRBV13

cdr3_nt: TGCAGCGTTGTGACAGATAACTCCGAGCAGTACTTC
cdr3_aa: CSVVTDNSEQYF
d_call: -
j_call: TRBJ2-7
clone_size: -
v_call: TRBV29-1

cdr3_nt: TGCGCCAGCAGCGAATCACAGCTCCAAGAGACCCAGTACTTC
cdr3_aa: CASSESQLQETQYF
d_call: -
j_call: TRBJ2-5
clone_size: few
v_call: TRBV5-1

cdr3_nt: TGTGCCAGCAGCGTCTCCTACGAGCAGTACTTC
cdr3_aa: CASSVSYEQYF
d_call: -
j_call: TRBJ2-7
clone_size: many
v_call: TRBV9

cdr3_nt: TGTGCCAGCAGCTCCCAACAGACACCGAATGAAAAACTGTTTTTT
cdr3_aa: CASSSQQTPNEKLFF
d_call: -
j_call: TRBJ1-4
clone_size: few
v_call: TRBV7-2

cdr3_nt: TGCAGTGCTGCTAGCGGGGGGGTCACAGATACGCAGTATTTT
cdr3_aa: CSAASGGVTDTQYF
d_call: TRBD2
j_call: TRBJ2-3
clone_size: few
v_call: TRBV20-1

cdr3_nt: TGCAGTGCTAGAGATGGGGGTGCGGGAGAGCAGTACTTC
cdr3_aa: CSARDGGAGEQYF
d_call: -
j_call: TRBJ2-7
clone_size: few
v_call: TRBV20-1

cdr3_nt: TGTGCCAGCAGCCCCCGATCCGGGACCTCTCGCAATGAGCAGTTCTTC
cdr3_aa: CASSPRSGTSRNEQFF
d_call: -
j_call: TRBJ2-1
clone_size: once
v_call: TRBV7-2

cdr3_nt: TGCGCCAGCAGCTCCCCCGGAGTCCTCCAAGAGACCCAGTACTTC
cdr3_aa: CASSSPGVLQETQYF
d_call: -
j_call: TRBJ2-5
clone_size: -
v_call: TRBV5-1

cdr3_nt: TGTGCCAGCAGTTACCACAGCACCTACGAGCAGTACTTC
cdr3_aa: CASSYHSTYEQYF
d_call: -
j_call: TRBJ2-7
clone_size: -
v_call: TRBV6-2/TRBV6-3

cdr3_nt: TGCGCCAGCAGCTTACTAGGACAGGGAGAGACCCAGTACTTC
cdr3_aa: CASSLLGQGETQYF
d_call: TRBD1
j_call: TRBJ2-5
clone_size: -
v_call: TRBV5-1

cdr3_nt: TGTGCCAGCAGCTTCGACAGGGAACTGTTTTTT
cdr3_aa: CASSFDRELFF
d_call: TRBD1
j_call: TRBJ1-4
clone_size: -
v_call: TRBV11-1